The 24 T cell receptor beta chains in this list originate from one sample, sequenced in a study of vaccination effects on CD4 cells after COVID-19. The table came from immunoSEQ multiplex PCR; TCRdb's copy has only in-frame clones and leaves some out. The data hold tens of thousands of clones, with approximately 72% observed a single time. No cognate antigen is known for these TCRs. With roughly 10 days of culture completed, CD4+ T cells were isolated. The input for sequencing was CD4+ T cells from PBMCs cultured without peptide, taken before COVID-19 vaccination. The receptors were sampled from a human donor who received a COVID-19 vaccine.

The chain has TRBV7-9 and TRBJ1-5, with 9 bases matching TRBD1. The CDR3 covers 15 residues. The V gene's germline CDR1 is SEHNR and CDR2 FQNEAQ (reference sequence). V lost 3 bases, J lost 0 bases, and 0 bases stayed unmatched. CDR3 sequence (DNA): TGTGCCAGCAGCTTGGGACAGGGTAGCAATCAGCCCCAGCATTTT. Its translation is CASSLGQGSNQPQHF.

This sequence joins TRBV20-1 and TRBJ2-3, with 8 bases matching TRBD2. Trimming cost V 3 bases and J 5 bases; bases outside gene matches: 7. This CDR3 contains 14 residues. CDR1 is DFQATT and CDR2 is SNEGSKA in the germline V gene (reference sequence). CDR3 nucleotides: TGCAGTGCTAGTGGGCGGGGGGATGGAGATACGCAGTATTTT. The encoded protein is CSASGRGDGDTQYF.

The J gene is TRBJ1-2, the V gene TRBV6-5; D possibly corresponds to TRBD1 (6 bases). From germline, CDR1 is MNHEY and CDR2 SVGAGI. This CDR3 region has 12 residues. V was trimmed by 7 bases and J by 8 bases, leaving 14 bases between them. CDR3: CASKGGVQGYTF. CDR3 sequence (DNA): TGTGCCAGCAAGGGGGGCGTTCAGGGCTACACCTTC.

By its share, this clone is medium-sized. The chain employs TRBV7-2 and TRBJ2-3, with a weak D call TRBD2 (5 bases). This CDR3 is built from 15 residues. Germline CDR1 is SGHTA and CDR2 is FQGNSA. Trimming cost V 5 bases and J 1 base, with 13 bases left between them. The CDR3 loop reads CASSHGVRGTDTQYF. The CDR3 coding sequence is TGTGCCAGCAGCCACGGGGTCCGAGGCACAGATACGCAGTATTTT.

The chain combines TRBV3-1 (or the pseudogene TRBV3-2) with TRBJ2-3; 11 bases map to TRBD2. V gave up 3 bases and J gave up 6 bases; unmatched junction bases: 5. Germline CDR1 is LGHDT and CDR2 is YNNKEL (reference sequence). This CDR3 has 15 residues. The CDR3 loop is CASSHIAGGADTQYF. The CDR3, as DNA: TGTGCCAGCAGCCATATAGCGGGAGGGGCGGATACGCAGTATTTT.

The chain joins TRBV23-1 to TRBJ2-1; D may match TRBD1 or TRBD2 (5 bases each). TRBV23-1 is recorded as an ORF, its role being uncertain. V was clipped by 6 bases and J by 0 bases, with 18 bases between them. This CDR3 has 17 amino acids. The CDR3 DNA reads as TGCGCCAGCAGGCCGGGGCCCTCATTTGGCTCCTACAATGAGCAGTTCTTC. It yields the protein CASRPGPSFGSYNEQFF.

The J gene is TRBJ1-4, the V gene TRBV10-2; possibly TRBD1 for D (5 bases). The CDR3 is made up of 14 amino acids. The V end lost 2 bases, the J end lost 12 bases, and 16 bases lay between the germline ends. The V gene's germline CDR1 is WSHSY and CDR2 SAAADI. The CDR3 DNA reads TGCGCCAGCAGTGAGGGGGACGGCCCTTCCCAACTGTTTTTT. It is translated as CASSEGDGPSQLFF.

In its sample, this clone was seen a few times. V and J are TRBV30 and TRBJ1-6, with D uncertain. The germline CDR1 and CDR2 sequences are GTSNPN and SVGIG (reference sequence). The V end lost 1 base, the J end lost 11 bases, and 3 bases lay between the germline ends. The CDR3 runs to 10 residues. The CDR3 spells CAWSGPPLHF. The CDR3, as DNA: TGTGCCTGGAGTGGTCCACCCCTCCACTTT.

This chain uses TRBV4-1 with TRBJ2-1, with D possibly matching TRBD2 (6 bases). The CDR3 is made up of 14 amino acids. Germline CDR1 MGHRA, CDR2 YSYEKL. Trimming cost V 4 bases and J 8 bases, with 15 bases left between them. Here the CDR3 DNA reads TGCGCCAGCAGCCCGCACTCAGGAGGGGATGAGCAGTTCTTC. This encodes CASSPHSGGDEQFF.

The chain joins TRBV9 to TRBJ2-5; D is unresolved. V lost 2 bases and J lost 2, with 7 bases in between. CDR1 SGDLS and CDR2 YYNGEE come from the germline V gene. There are 13 residues in the CDR3. The CDR3 protein is CASSVGQQETQYF. DNA of the CDR3: TGTGCCAGCAGCGTCGGCCAGCAAGAGACCCAGTACTTC. The variable domain in full, completed from reference TRBV9 and TRBJ2-5, reads DSGVTQTPKHLITATGQRVTLRCSPRSGDLSVYWYQQSLDQGLQFLIQYYNGEERAKGNILERFSAQQFPDLHSELNLSSLELGDSALYFCASSVGQQETQYFGPGTRLLVL.

The chain recombines TRBV27 with TRBJ1-1; D call uncertain. This CDR3 comprises 14 residues. CDR1 and CDR2 (germline): MNHEY, SMNVEV (reference sequence). The V gene lost 1 base and the J gene lost 1 base, with 7 bases spanning the gap. The CDR3 DNA is TGTGCCAGCAGTTTATTTGGGTGGAACACTGAAGCTTTCTTT. Amino acid sequence: CASSLFGWNTEAFF.

J is TRBJ1-2 and V is TRBV30; D possibly corresponds to TRBD1 (5 bases). Trimming pared 4 bases from V and 5 bases from J, leaving 11 bases between. CDR3 length: 12 residues. In germline, CDR1 is GTSNPN, CDR2 SVGIG (reference sequence). The CDR3: CAWTRREYGYTF. The CDR3, as DNA: TGTGCCTGGACCCGCAGGGAGTATGGCTACACCTTC.

The chain recombines TRBV29-1 with TRBJ2-1; 11 bases are a match to TRBD2. The trim removed 4 bases at V and 7 bases at J, leaving 6 bases unmatched. The V gene's germline CDR1 is SQVTM and CDR2 ANQGSEA. CDR3 size: 14 residues. DNA for the CDR3: TGCAGCGTTGCTGGACTAGCGGGTGAGAATGAGCAGTTCTTC. Residues: CSVAGLAGENEQFF.

This rearrangement joins TRBV15 to TRBJ2-3; D unclear. Trimming shortened V by 0 bases and J by 5 bases, and 3 bases separated the two germline ends. The germline V gene has CDR1 LNHNV and CDR2 YYDKDF (reference sequence). CDR3 length equals 12 residues. The CDR3 region is CATSRDVDTQYF. The CDR3 DNA reads as TGTGCCACCAGCAGAGATGTAGATACGCAGTATTTT.

The chain is built from TRBV5-1 and TRBJ1-1; a possible D gene is TRBD1 (5 bases). Germline values: CDR1 SGHRS, CDR2 YFSETQ. Trimming took 1 base from V and 4 from J, leaving 11 bases between them. This CDR3 region has 14 residues. As DNA, the CDR3 is TGCGCCAGCAGCTTGAGAGGGGTCGGCACTGAAGCTTTCTTT. Amino acids: CASSLRGVGTEAFF. The complete variable domain, with remaining parts taken from reference TRBV5-1 and TRBJ1-1, reads KAGVTQTPRYLIKTRGQQVTLSCSPISGHRSVSWYQQTPGQGLQFLFEYFSETQRNKGNFPGRFSGRQFSNSRSEMNVSTLELGDSALYLCASSLRGVGTEAFFGQGTRLTVV.

A few counts support this clone. V is TRBV18 and J is TRBJ1-2; a weak D match, TRBD1 (6 bases). The germline V gene has CDR1 KGHSH and CDR2 LQKENI. The CDR3 contains 13 residues. V lost 3 bases to trimming and J lost 10 bases, with 15 bases between them. CDR3 DNA sequence: TGTGCCAGCTCACCGGTGGGACATGTTGACTACACCTTC. Residues: CASSPVGHVDYTF.

The CDR3 reads CASSFTSGGGQETQYF. DNA for the CDR3: TGTGCCAGCAGCTTTACTAGCGGGGGGGGTCAAGAGACCCAGTACTTC. The chain has TRBV11-2 and TRBJ2-5; 13 nucleotides agree with TRBD2. Germline CDR1 and CDR2: SGHAT and FQNNGV. V lost 3 bases, J lost 2 bases, and 3 bases stayed unmatched. This CDR3 has 16 residues.

In its sample, this clone was seen a few times. This chain links TRBV24-1 with TRBJ1-2; D perhaps matches TRBD1 (5 bases). The CDR3 runs 13 residues. CDR1 KGHDR and CDR2 SFDVKD come from the germline V gene. Trimming pared 4 bases from V and 7 bases from J, leaving 12 bases between. The CDR3 spells CATSDRDGGGYTF. DNA of the CDR3: TGTGCCACCAGTGACAGGGACGGAGGTGGCTACACCTTC.

The genes are TRBV5-5 and TRBJ1-1; a possible D gene is TRBD1 (6 bases). The CDR3 loop spans 15 amino acids. The germline V and J ends were trimmed by 4 bases and 0 bases, with 13 bases remaining between them. Germline CDR1 reads SGHKS; CDR2 reads YYEKEE (reference sequence). The CDR3 protein is CASSLGQMMNTEAFF. DNA of the CDR3: TGTGCCAGCAGCCTGGGACAAATGATGAACACTGAAGCTTTCTTT.

This sequence joins TRBV5-4 and TRBJ2-7; no firm D call. Trimming removed 4 bases at V and 3 bases at J, with 5 bases between. Per the germline V gene, CDR1 is SGHNT and CDR2 is YYREEE (reference sequence). This CDR3 has 11 residues. The DNA of the CDR3 is TGTGCCAGCAGCCTAAACTACGAGCAGTACTTC. Translated, it gives CASSLNYEQYF.

The chain employs TRBV7-2 and TRBJ2-3; D uncertain. The CDR3 loop spans 15 amino acids. Between the trimmed V and J ends, which lost 1 base and 1 base, there was a span of 9 bases. CDR1 and CDR2 (germline): SGHTA, FQGNSA. In DNA, the CDR3 is TGTGCCAGCAGCTTAGAAGGGCGGCGCACAGATACGCAGTATTTT. Its protein product is CASSLEGRRTDTQYF.

The chain combines TRBV28 with TRBJ2-2; no clear D. Between the trimmed V and J ends, which lost 6 bases and 0 bases, there was a span of 5 bases. This CDR3 is 13 amino acids long. Germline values: CDR1 MDHEN, CDR2 SYDVKM. CDR3 residues: CASRETNTGELFF. The CDR3 bases are TGTGCCAGCAGGGAAACGAACACCGGGGAGCTGTTTTTT.

V and J are TRBV18 and TRBJ1-4, with a possible D match to TRBD1 (6 bases). CDR1 and CDR2 (germline): KGHSH, LQKENI. The CDR3 totals 15 residues. V lost 4 bases, J lost 5 bases, and 14 bases lay in between. The CDR3 region is CASSLQGGGNEKLFF. The CDR3 DNA follows: TGTGCCAGCTCACTTCAGGGAGGGGGAAATGAAAAACTGTTTTTT.

The chain links TRBV30 to TRBJ2-7; no definite D call. The CDR3 is made up of 10 amino acids. The V and J ends lost 2 bases and 11 bases respectively, with 10 bases between them. Germline V gene lookup returns CDR1 GTSNPN and CDR2 SVGIG (reference sequence). CDR3 sequence: CAWSIVWEYF. CDR3 coding DNA: TGTGCCTGGAGTATCGTGTGGGAGTACTTC.